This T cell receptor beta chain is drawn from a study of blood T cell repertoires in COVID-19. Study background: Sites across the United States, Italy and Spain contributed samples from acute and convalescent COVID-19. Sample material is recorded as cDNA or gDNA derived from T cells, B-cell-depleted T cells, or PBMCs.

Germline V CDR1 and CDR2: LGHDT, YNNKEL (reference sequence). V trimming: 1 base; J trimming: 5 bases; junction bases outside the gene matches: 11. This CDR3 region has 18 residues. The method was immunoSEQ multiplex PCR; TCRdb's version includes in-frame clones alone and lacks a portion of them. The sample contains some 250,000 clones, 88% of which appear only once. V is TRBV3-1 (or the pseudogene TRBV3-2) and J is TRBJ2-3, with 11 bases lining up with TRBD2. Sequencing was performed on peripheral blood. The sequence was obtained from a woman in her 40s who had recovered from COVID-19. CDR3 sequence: CASSQGGISGRAGDTQYF. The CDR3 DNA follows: TGTGCCAGCAGCCAAGGAGGGATTAGCGGGAGGGCGGGAGATACGCAGTATTTT.